Listed here are 4 T cell receptor beta chains from one sample, sequenced in a study of T-cell reconstitution after alpha-beta-depleted transplantation in children. Unique molecular identifiers were incorporated when the TCRbeta library was constructed. TCRdb re-derived calls from the PCR reads in MiXCR, one entry per CDR3 protein. The table includes over 550,000 distinct CDR3 sequences, about 10% detected once. The input for sequencing was PBMCs from the stem cell graft donor, taken from the stem cell graft. Receptors were obtained from a human donor who donated a stem cell graft to a child with acute myeloid leukemia.

This clonotype was seen a handful of times. The V call is TRBV12-3 or TRBV12-4, the J call TRBJ2-7; TRBD1 aligns across 7 bases. V gave up 6 bases and J gave up 6 bases; unmatched junction bases: 8. The CDR3 is 13 residues long. As DNA, the CDR3 is TGTGCCAGCAGCAAAGGGGGCCTCCTCGAGCAGTACTTC. It specifies CASSKGGLLEQYF.

The table lists this clonotype with a few counts. This chain joins TRBV24-1 and TRBJ2-1, with 10 bases matching TRBD1. Germline CDR1 reads KGHDR; CDR2 reads SFDVKD. The J segment lost 3 bases and the V segment lost 7 bases, leaving 5 bases of the junction unmatched. The CDR3 extends over 15 amino acids. CDR3 DNA: TGTGCCACCAGCGCTGACAGGGGGCGCTACAATGAGCAGTTCTTC. Its translation: CATSADRGRYNEQFF.

The sample holds many counts of this clonotype. This chain connects TRBV28 to TRBJ1-5; 8 bases line up with TRBD1. The length of the CDR3 is 16 residues. From germline, CDR1 is MDHEN and CDR2 SYDVKM. V was clipped by 5 bases and J by 6 bases; unmatched bases: 12. CDR3 sequence: CASSPRGQGAGQPQHF. The CDR3 region has the DNA TGTGCCAGCAGTCCGAGGGGGCAGGGGGCGGGTCAGCCCCAGCATTTT.

Only a few counts were recorded for this clonotype. The rearrangement joins TRBV5-1 to TRBJ2-1; 10 bases line up with TRBD2. CDR3 length: 17 residues. Germline V lookup: CDR1 SGHRS, CDR2 YFSETQ. The V segment lost 1 base and the J segment 5 bases; nucleotides outside the gene matches: 9. Here the CDR3 reads CASSLSIASGSHNEQFF. The CDR3 region has the DNA TGCGCCAGCAGCTTGTCCATAGCTAGCGGGAGCCACAATGAGCAGTTCTTC. Looking up the rest from reference TRBV5-1 and TRBJ2-1 gives the full variable domain: KAGVTQTPRYLIKTRGQQVTLSCSPISGHRSVSWYQQTPGQGLQFLFEYFSETQRNKGNFPGRFSGRQFSNSRSEMNVSTLELGDSALYLCASSLSIASGSHNEQFFGPGTRLTVL.